This TCR beta chain was documented in a study of cytomegalovirus exposure and HLA in healthy donors. 13 Jbeta primers and 60 Vbeta primers were used for the PCR. TCRdb's copy holds only in-frame clones and misses some; the assay was immunoSEQ multiplex PCR. Here the sample spans approximately 100,000 clones, 65% to 90% being singletons. The germline V gene encodes CDR1 SGHRS and CDR2 YFSETQ. V dropped 2 bases and J dropped 6 bases, with 15 bases sitting between them. The CDR3 covers 14 residues. Study results and caveats: There were reportedly fewer N-insertions in an Asian-associated ancestry cluster than the roughly 680-donor mean, in a later analysis. Highest at DRB1 and lowest at HLA-C, TCR association rates differed among HLA loci in a later analysis. Reported results showed that the classifier diagnosed cytomegalovirus status with high specificity and sensitivity.

About this clone itself: No antigen is known for it.

This chain joins TRBV5-1 and TRBJ2-7; TRBD1 is a possible D gene (6 bases). This clonotype was sampled from a woman aged 18-29 years in good health and CMV-seronegative. The sequencing sample was made of PBMCs. Here the CDR3 DNA reads TGCGCCAGCAGCTTTGGGCAGGGGCTTTGCGAGCAGTACTTC. It specifies CASSFGQGLCEQYF.